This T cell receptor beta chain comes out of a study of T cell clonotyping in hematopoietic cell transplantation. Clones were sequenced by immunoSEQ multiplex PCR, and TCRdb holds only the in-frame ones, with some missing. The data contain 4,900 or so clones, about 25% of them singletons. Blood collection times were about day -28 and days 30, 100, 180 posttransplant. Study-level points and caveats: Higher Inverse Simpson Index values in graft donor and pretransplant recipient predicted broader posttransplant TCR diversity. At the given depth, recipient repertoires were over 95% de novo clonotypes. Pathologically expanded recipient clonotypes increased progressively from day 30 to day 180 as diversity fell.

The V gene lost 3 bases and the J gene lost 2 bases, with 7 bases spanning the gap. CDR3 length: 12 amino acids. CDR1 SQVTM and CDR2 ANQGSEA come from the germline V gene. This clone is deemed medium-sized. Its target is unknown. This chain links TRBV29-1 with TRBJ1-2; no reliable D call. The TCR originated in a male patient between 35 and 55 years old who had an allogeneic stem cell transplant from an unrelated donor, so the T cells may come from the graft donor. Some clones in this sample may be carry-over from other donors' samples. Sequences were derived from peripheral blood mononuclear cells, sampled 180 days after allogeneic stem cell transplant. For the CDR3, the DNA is TGCAGCGTTGAGGAAGGGAACTATGGCTACACCTTC. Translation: CSVEEGNYGYTF.